One and the same sample provided the 31 T cell receptor beta chains below, sequenced in a study of blood T cell repertoires in COVID-19 (dated by TCRdb to 2018 to 2020). The library was obtained by the immunoSEQ multiplex PCR assay. TCRdb provides this immuneACCESS table in a form limited to in-frame rearrangements. Some clones are lacking; in checked studies, under half of them reflect an unresolved V gene, and why the rest are absent is not known. The sample data list fewer than 300,000 clones, and about 86% of these were observed just once. The top ten constitute 2.5% to 3% of the sample. Sequenced sample: peripheral blood. These receptors originate from a woman aged 60-75 years with active or convalescent COVID-19.

The chain has TRBV10-3 and TRBJ1-2; a weak D match, TRBD1 (5 bases). V was shortened by 11 bases and J by 7 bases, with 20 bases between the two germline ends. Germline CDR1 and CDR2: ENHRY and SYGVKD. The CDR3 sequence is 13 residues long. CDR3 bases: TGTGCCTCCTCCCTAGGGACTGGCGTTGGCTACACCTTC. The encoded protein is CASSLGTGVGYTF.

This chain uses TRBV19 with TRBJ1-1; 8 bases are shared with TRBD1. Germline trimming cut 9 bases from V and 5 bases from J; bases unmatched to any gene: 14. There are 15 residues in the CDR3. The germline V gene encodes CDR1 LNHDA and CDR2 SQIVND (reference sequence). CDR3 loop: CASPPHRQGWTEAFF. The CDR3 nucleotides read TGTGCCAGCCCGCCCCATAGACAGGGGTGGACTGAAGCTTTCTTT.

The chain carries TRBV10-3 and TRBJ1-1; D might be TRBD1 (6 bases). Germline loops: CDR1 ENHRY, CDR2 SYGVKD. Trimming took off 8 bases at V and 5 bases at J, with 15 bases between the two ends. The CDR3 is 13 residues long. CDR3 sequence (DNA): TGTGCCATCTTGACAACAGGGATTACTGAAGCTTTCTTT. This encodes CAILTTGITEAFF.

V usage is TRBV10-1 and J usage is TRBJ1-1; D not certain. V was shortened by 2 bases and J by 1 base, with 5 bases between the two germline ends. The CDR3 loop spans 13 amino acids. The germline gives CDR1 WNHNN, CDR2 SYGVQD (reference sequence). The CDR3 nucleotides are TGCGCCAGCAGTGAGGGCAGGAACACTGAAGCTTTCTTT. Its translation: CASSEGRNTEAFF.

The CDR3, as DNA: TGTGCCAGCAGCGCGTTTTCTGGCGGGGGGGGTCTGGATGAGCAGTTCTTC. It yields the protein CASSAFSGGGGLDEQFF. This rearrangement joins TRBV9 to TRBJ2-1; 9 bases are a match to TRBD2. The germline V gene has CDR1 SGDLS and CDR2 YYNGEE. The junction had 15 bases not matched to a gene; V was cut back by 3 bases and J by 8 bases. The CDR3 spans 17 residues. Complete variable domain (other parts from reference TRBV9 and TRBJ2-1): DSGVTQTPKHLITATGQRVTLRCSPRSGDLSVYWYQQSLDQGLQFLIQYYNGEERAKGNILERFSAQQFPDLHSELNLSSLELGDSALYFCASSAFSGGGGLDEQFFGPGTRLTVL.

V and J are TRBV18 and TRBJ2-7; perhaps TRBD2 as D (5 bases). This CDR3 spans 14 amino acids. The germline V gene has CDR1 KGHSH and CDR2 LQKENI. The germline V and J ends were trimmed by 3 bases and 3 bases, with 12 bases remaining between them. CDR3 sequence reads: CASSPRGDNYEQYF. The CDR3 DNA sequence: TGTGCCAGCTCACCCCGGGGAGACAACTACGAGCAGTACTTC.

This clone showed up just a few times. J is TRBJ2-7 and V is TRBV11-3; D remains unclear. V lost 1 base to trimming and J lost 5 bases, with 9 bases between them. Germline-derived CDR1 and CDR2 are SGHNT and YENEEA. The CDR3 is made up of 13 amino acids. This CDR3 is CASSLGASNEQYF. The CDR3 nucleotides are TGTGCCAGCAGCTTAGGGGCCAGCAACGAGCAGTACTTC.

V is TRBV18 and J is TRBJ2-5, with 10 bases identical to TRBD1. CDR3 length equals 18 residues. Germline trimming cut 4 bases from V and 4 bases from J; bases unmatched to any gene: 15. Germline CDR1 reads KGHSH; CDR2 reads LQKENI. The CDR3, as DNA: TGTGCCAGCTCACTCCTTCCATCGACCGGGACAGGGGTAGAGACCCAGTACTTC. This sequence encodes CASSLLPSTGTGVETQYF.

This chain joins TRBV4-3 and TRBJ2-2; the D gene is possibly TRBD1 (5 bases). V lost 2 bases to trimming and J lost 4 bases, with 8 bases between them. Germline CDR1 is LGHNA and CDR2 is YSLEER. This CDR3 has 14 residues. DNA for the CDR3: TGCGCCAGCAGCCAACAGGGTTCCACCGGGGAGCTGTTTTTT. It specifies CASSQQGSTGELFF.

The gene calls are TRBV6-5 and TRBJ2-3, with 8 bases fitting TRBD1. V lost 5 bases to trimming and J lost 0 bases; unmatched junction nucleotides: 4. The CDR3 totals 15 residues. Germline CDR1 MNHEY, CDR2 SVGAGI. CDR3 nucleotides: TGTGCCAGCAGTCCCCCAGGGGGCAGCACAGATACGCAGTATTTT. Amino acid sequence: CASSPPGGSTDTQYF.

V gene TRBV27 combines with J gene TRBJ1-2; D is undetermined. The CDR3 extends over 13 amino acids. The germline V gene has CDR1 MNHEY and CDR2 SMNVEV (reference sequence). Trimming pared 8 bases from V and 3 bases from J, leaving 13 bases between. The CDR3 DNA is TGTGCCAGCTCCAGTGCAGAGGACTATGGCTACACCTTC. This translates into CASSSAEDYGYTF.

The V and J genes are TRBV7-2 and TRBJ2-1, with no clear D. The length of the CDR3 is 13 residues. Germline V gene data show CDR1 as SGHTA and CDR2 as FQGNSA. V lost 2 bases and J lost 13, with 15 bases in between. The CDR3 loop is CASSLPSRVTQFF. Here the CDR3 DNA reads TGTGCCAGCAGCTTACCCTCGCGAGTAACCCAGTTCTTC.

V usage is TRBV4-1 and J usage is TRBJ1-5, with D possibly matching TRBD1 (5 bases). This CDR3 has 16 amino acids. CDR1 is MGHRA and CDR2 is YSYEKL in the germline V gene. The V gene lost 0 bases and the J gene lost 6 bases, with 15 bases spanning the gap. The DNA for the CDR3 is TGCGCCAGCAGCCAAGAGGGGCACCGTGGCGGTCAGCCCCAGCATTTT. Translation gives CASSQEGHRGGQPQHF.

The chain joins TRBV9 to TRBJ2-7, with D possibly being TRBD1 (5 bases). The CDR3 runs to 15 residues. Trimming took off 0 bases at V and 3 bases at J, with 13 bases between the two ends. The germline gives CDR1 SGDLS, CDR2 YYNGEE. The CDR3 region is CASSVGQGPNYEQYF. The CDR3 region has the DNA TGTGCCAGCAGCGTAGGCCAGGGCCCGAACTACGAGCAGTACTTC.

V and J are TRBV3-1 (or the pseudogene TRBV3-2) and TRBJ2-1; 11 bases line up with TRBD2. Trimming cost V 5 bases and J 8 bases; bases outside gene matches: 14. Germline loops: CDR1 LGHDT, CDR2 YNNKEL (reference sequence). The CDR3 length is 17 residues. CDR3 in DNA: TGTGCCAGCAGCGCCTTCGGGGTTAGCGGGGGGGCCGATGAGCAGTTCTTC. It codes for CASSAFGVSGGADEQFF.

This clone has just a few counts. The chain joins TRBV5-4 to TRBJ1-2; D is unresolved. This CDR3 spans 15 amino acids. Germline V lookup: CDR1 SGHNT, CDR2 YYREEE (reference sequence). V lost 1 base to trimming and J lost 8 bases, with 18 bases between them. The CDR3 bases are TGTGCCAGCAGCTTGCAAGCAGAGGGCGCGAACGGCTACACCTTC. Amino acid sequence: CASSLQAEGANGYTF.

The chain links TRBV7-3 to TRBJ2-5; D is perhaps TRBD2 (6 bases). Trimming pared 5 bases from V and 5 bases from J, leaving 15 bases between. The CDR3 contains 14 residues. CDR1 is SGHTA and CDR2 is FQGTGA in the germline V gene. The CDR3 region has the DNA TGTGCCAGCAGCCCAGCCGGGGGTGCGGAGACCCAGTACTTC. Amino acid sequence: CASSPAGGAETQYF.

This clone was seen once. The chain uses TRBV10-3 and TRBJ1-3, with D tentatively TRBD1 (5 bases). Germline assignment: CDR1 ENHRY and CDR2 SYGVKD. The CDR3 totals 17 residues. Trimming pared 0 bases from V and 0 bases from J, leaving 12 bases between. The CDR3 loop reads CAISESQDTSSGNTIYF. CDR3 DNA: TGTGCCATCAGTGAGTCGCAGGACACCAGCTCTGGAAACACCATATATTTT.

V gene TRBV27 combines with J gene TRBJ1-6, with TRBD1 identical over 9 bases. The CDR3 is 15 amino acids. V trimming: 5 bases; J trimming: 9 bases; junction bases outside the gene matches: 8. Per the germline V gene, CDR1 is MNHEY and CDR2 is SMNVEV (reference sequence). The CDR3 protein is CASSPGQGWGSPLHF. The CDR3 DNA reads TGTGCCAGCAGTCCTGGACAGGGGTGGGGTTCACCCCTCCACTTT.

The rearrangement joins TRBV21-1 to TRBJ2-2; no DNA check was done on the table's D call, TRBD1. TRBV21-1 is an annotated pseudogene. The CDR3 is 17 residues long. The CDR3: CASSNDSTGAIFGELFF. The CDR3 region has the DNA TGTGCCAGCAGCAACGACTCCACAGGGGCAATATTCGGGGAGCTGTTTTTT.

V and J are TRBV7-6 and TRBJ2-1; 8 nucleotides align to TRBD1. The CDR3 has 15 residues. V dropped 4 bases and J dropped 7; count of bases not matched to a gene: 9. Germline CDR1 SGHVS, CDR2 FNYEAQ. CDR3 DNA: TGTGCCAGCAGCTCCAGGACAGGGAGGTGGAATGAGCAGTTCTTC. This sequence encodes CASSSRTGRWNEQFF.

The chain uses TRBV25-1 and TRBJ1-2; D is unclear. Germline lookup yields CDR1 MGHDK and CDR2 SYGVNS. V gave up 3 bases and J gave up 4 bases, with 12 bases separating them. This CDR3 comprises 14 residues. The CDR3 nucleotides read TGTGCCAGCAGTGACGCGTCCCGGAGCTATGGCTACACCTTC. It codes for CASSDASRSYGYTF.

The CDR3 loop is CASSRTGTDKNIQYF. For the CDR3, the DNA is TGTGCCAGCAGTCGGACCGGGACAGACAAAAACATTCAGTACTTC. V usage is TRBV5-5 and J usage is TRBJ2-4; TRBD1 aligns across 7 bases. Trimming at V came to 5 bases and at J to 3 bases, leaving 8 bases not matched to a gene. CDR1 SGHKS and CDR2 YYEKEE come from the germline V gene (reference sequence). There are 15 residues in the CDR3.

The rearrangement links TRBV5-1 to TRBJ1-1; 10 bases agree with TRBD1. Germline CDR1 is SGHRS and CDR2 is YFSETQ. This CDR3 has 15 amino acids. With 4 bases clipped from V and 5 bases from J, the junction kept 8 bases outside the gene matches. The chain's CDR3 is CASSARQGANTEAFF. CDR3 DNA sequence: TGCGCCAGCAGCGCGAGACAGGGGGCAAATACTGAAGCTTTCTTT.

V gene TRBV9 combines with J gene TRBJ1-2, with D maybe TRBD1 (5 bases). With 0 bases removed from V and 9 bases from J, the gap between germline ends came to 21 bases. CDR3 length equals 16 residues. Germline loops: CDR1 SGDLS, CDR2 YYNGEE. In DNA, the CDR3 is TGTGCCAGCAGCGTAGCGACAAATACAGGACCTATTAGCTACACCTTC. Encoded protein: CASSVATNTGPISYTF. Together with reference TRBV9 and TRBJ1-2, the CDR3 gives the full variable domain: DSGVTQTPKHLITATGQRVTLRCSPRSGDLSVYWYQQSLDQGLQFLIQYYNGEERAKGNILERFSAQQFPDLHSELNLSSLELGDSALYFCASSVATNTGPISYTFGSGTRLTVV.

This clone appeared a single time. The chain recombines TRBV29-1 with TRBJ1-1; perhaps TRBD1 as D (5 bases). This CDR3 spans 13 amino acids. Germline CDR1 and CDR2: SQVTM and ANQGSEA. Trimming took off 4 bases at V and 8 bases at J, with 17 bases between the two ends. In DNA form, the CDR3 reads TGCAGCGTTGGCCCCACGGACATGGGGGAAGCTTTCTTT. Residues: CSVGPTDMGEAFF.

The chain uses TRBV18 and TRBJ2-1; 10 bases are shared with TRBD2. Per the germline V gene, CDR1 is KGHSH and CDR2 is LQKENI. The CDR3 has 15 residues. V gave up 5 bases and J gave up 5 bases; unmatched junction bases: 6. This chain's CDR3 is CASSSLAGANNEQFF. As DNA, the CDR3 is TGTGCCAGCTCATCCCTAGCGGGGGCTAACAATGAGCAGTTCTTC.

The CDR3 is CASSQWAGGSYNEQFF. CDR3 bases: TGTGCCAGCAGCCAGTGGGCGGGGGGCTCCTACAATGAGCAGTTCTTC. The chain recombines TRBV3-1 (or the pseudogene TRBV3-2) with TRBJ2-1; 8 bases match TRBD2. The CDR3 is made up of 16 amino acids. Germline V gene data show CDR1 as LGHDT and CDR2 as YNNKEL (reference sequence). Trimming removed 3 bases from V and 0 bases from J; junction bases left unmatched: 4.

The genes are TRBV5-4 and TRBJ2-7, with 8 bases matching TRBD1. With 0 bases clipped from V and 6 bases from J, the junction kept 2 bases outside the gene matches. Germline V lookup: CDR1 SGHNT, CDR2 YYREEE (reference sequence). The CDR3 extends over 13 amino acids. The CDR3 DNA reads TGTGCCAGCAGCTTGGTAACAGGGGGCGAGCAGTACTTC. It yields the protein CASSLVTGGEQYF.

Written as DNA, the CDR3 is TGTGCCTGGAGTGTCTTCAATGAAAAACTGTTTTTT. Encoded protein: CAWSVFNEKLFF. This chain links TRBV30 with TRBJ1-4; no firm D call. V was cut by 0 bases and J by 5 bases, with 4 bases left in between. The CDR3 spans 12 residues. CDR1 and CDR2 from the germline V gene are GTSNPN and SVGIG (reference sequence).

DNA of the CDR3: TGTGCCAGTAGTATTTATCCCGAAGAGACCCAGTACTTC. It is translated as CASSIYPEETQYF. This chain uses TRBV19 with TRBJ2-5, with unresolved D. Germline values: CDR1 LNHDA, CDR2 SQIVND (reference sequence). The ends were cut back, 3 bases at V and 3 bases at J, with 8 bases in the middle. This CDR3 has 13 residues. Full variable domain (outside the CDR3, taken from reference TRBV19 and TRBJ2-5): DGGITQSPKYLFRKEGQNVTLSCEQNLNHDAMYWYRQDPGQGLRLIYYSQIVNDFQKGDIAEGYSVSREKKESFPLTVTSAQKNPTAFYLCASSIYPEETQYFGPGTRLLVL.